These 5 T cell receptor beta chains were all obtained from the same sample, sequenced in a study of identical twins. TCRdb called the 5' RACE reads again in MiXCR, with one record for every CDR3 protein. The repertoire has around 490,000 distinct CDR3 sequences, around 15% of them found once; the top ten carry 0.44%. The same data also contributed to another study, on yellow fever vaccine responses in identical twins.

The sample consisted of CD4+ T cells sorted from blood. These receptors all come from a young woman in good health.

The V gene is TRBV12-3 or TRBV12-4, the J gene TRBJ2-1; D is perhaps TRBD2 (5 bases). This CDR3 is built from 15 residues. Trimming removed 5 bases from V and 9 bases from J, with 20 bases in between. The CDR3 DNA is TGTGCCAGCAGTCCCGGAGGCAGCGTGGCGGGTGAGCAGTTCTTC. Translating it yields CASSPGGSVAGEQFF.

This clonotype was recorded once. V usage is TRBV20-1 and J usage is TRBJ2-7; 8 nucleotides match TRBD2. The CDR3 has 16 amino acids. V lost 1 base to trimming and J lost 2 bases; unmatched junction nucleotides: 10. Germline lookup yields CDR1 DFQATT and CDR2 SNEGSKA (reference sequence). CDR3 protein: CSARGSSGRRPYEQYF. Here the CDR3 DNA reads TGCAGTGCTAGAGGGTCTAGCGGGCGTAGGCCCTACGAGCAGTACTTC.

The V gene is TRBV6-5, the J gene TRBJ2-1; 8 bases agree with TRBD2. This CDR3 is 16 amino acids long. V gave up 2 bases and J gave up 8 bases; unmatched junction bases: 11. Germline CDR1 reads MNHEY; CDR2 reads SVGAGI. CDR3 sequence: CASSYSGTGLAHEQFF. CDR3 in DNA: TGTGCCAGCAGTTACAGTGGTACAGGACTAGCACATGAGCAGTTCTTC.

The DNA for the CDR3 is TGTGCCAGCAGCTTCGGTAGCGGGGGGGCCTATGAGCAGTTCTTC. Translating it yields CASSFGSGGAYEQFF. This chain joins TRBV7-9 and TRBJ2-1, with 11 positions matching TRBD2. The CDR3 extends over 15 amino acids. J gave up 8 bases and V 3 bases, and 6 bases lay outside the gene matches. Germline values: CDR1 SEHNR, CDR2 FQNEAQ (reference sequence).

The rearrangement joins TRBV3-1 to TRBJ2-5; 8 nucleotides agree with TRBD2. Per germline, CDR1 LGHDT and CDR2 YNNKEL (reference sequence). V gave up 1 base and J gave up 4 bases; unmatched junction bases: 8. The CDR3 has 16 amino acids. CDR3 coding DNA: TGTGCCAGCAGCCAAGCTCCGGGACTAGTGATAGAGACCCAGTACTTC. It codes for CASSQAPGLVIETQYF.